A selection of T cell receptor beta chains follows, all from one sample in a study of regulatory T cells in long-lasting Graves disease. MiXCR, run by TCRdb on the multiplex PCR reads, gives a single entry per CDR3 protein. The data show 350,000 to 500,000 distinct CDR3 sequences, with about 16% seen just once and about a quarter held by the top ten. This sample also appeared in a second study, on T cells in Graves' hyperthyroidism and ophthalmopathy.

Sequences were derived from peripheral blood mononuclear cells (PBMCs), sampled at new diagnosis, from a patient treated with antithyroid drugs. These receptors all come from a woman between 18 and 29 years old with Graves disease. Each CDR3 is given with its conserved first and last residue. The order of the fields is CDR3 protein, CDR3 DNA, J gene, D gene, V gene, clone size. D genes are given only for firm matches. Rows give clone size only sometimes, using once, few, many, or a class for an expanded clone.

CDR3 protein: CASSSPPRGLAGREQYF
CDR3 DNA: TGTGCCAGCAGCTCCCCACCGCGGGGCCTAGCGGGACGTGAGCAGTACTTC
J gene: TRBJ2-7
D gene: TRBD2
V gene: TRBV7-6
clone size: many

CDR3 protein: CAWTEGSEQYF
CDR3 DNA: TGTGCCTGGACCGAAGGATCCGAGCAGTACTTC
J gene: TRBJ2-7
D gene: NA
V gene: TRBV30
clone size: many

CDR3 protein: CASSASWGRAYNEQFF
CDR3 DNA: TGTGCCAGCAGCGCCTCTTGGGGCAGAGCCTACAATGAGCAGTTCTTC
J gene: TRBJ2-1
D gene: NA
V gene: TRBV2
clone size: many

CDR3 protein: CASSLHGTDYNEQFF
CDR3 DNA: TGTGCCAGCAGTTTACACGGGACAGACTACAATGAGCAGTTCTTC
J gene: TRBJ2-1
D gene: TRBD1
V gene: TRBV12-3/TRBV12-4
clone size: many

CDR3 protein: CASSQQGVANSPLHF
CDR3 DNA: TGTGCCAGCAGCCAACAGGGCGTCGCAAATTCACCCCTCCACTTT
J gene: TRBJ1-6
D gene: NA
V gene: TRBV11-1
clone size: many

CDR3 protein: CSARTRTSRAKNIQYF
CDR3 DNA: TGCAGTGCTAGAACCCGGACTAGCAGAGCCAAAAACATTCAGTACTTC
J gene: TRBJ2-4
D gene: TRBD2
V gene: TRBV20-1
clone size: NA

CDR3 protein: CASSLRSDRYNEQFF
CDR3 DNA: TGTGCCAGCAGTTTAAGGTCGGATCGCTACAATGAGCAGTTCTTC
J gene: TRBJ2-1
D gene: NA
V gene: TRBV27
clone size: NA

CDR3 protein: CAAGTFQPSYEQYF
CDR3 DNA: TGTGCCGCTGGCACGTTCCAGCCTTCCTACGAGCAGTACTTC
J gene: TRBJ2-7
D gene: NA
V gene: TRBV6-1
clone size: NA

CDR3 protein: CASRGGADTQYF
CDR3 DNA: TGTGCCAGCAGGGGGGGTGCAGATACGCAGTATTTT
J gene: TRBJ2-3
D gene: NA
V gene: TRBV2
clone size: many

CDR3 protein: CASTSGGVYEQYF
CDR3 DNA: TGTGCCAGTACTAGCGGGGGGGTTTACGAGCAGTACTTC
J gene: TRBJ2-7
D gene: TRBD2
V gene: TRBV28
clone size: many

CDR3 protein: CASSLVSGTSGDTQYF
CDR3 DNA: TGTGCCAGCAGCTTAGTCAGCGGGACTTCAGGAGATACGCAGTATTTT
J gene: TRBJ2-3
D gene: TRBD2
V gene: TRBV7-2
clone size: many

CDR3 protein: CASSLYQTVNTEAFF
CDR3 DNA: TGTGCCAGCAGCTTATACCAGACAGTTAACACTGAAGCTTTCTTT
J gene: TRBJ1-1
D gene: NA
V gene: TRBV7-2
clone size: many

CDR3 protein: CASSGGDWRGNEQFF
CDR3 DNA: TGCGCCAGCAGCGGGGGGGACTGGAGGGGTAATGAGCAGTTCTTC
J gene: TRBJ2-1
D gene: TRBD2
V gene: TRBV5-1
clone size: NA

CDR3 protein: CASTTGNEQFF
CDR3 DNA: TGTGCCAGCACCACCGGCAATGAGCAGTTCTTC
J gene: TRBJ2-1
D gene: NA
V gene: TRBV28
clone size: many

CDR3 protein: CASRPGSQETQYF
CDR3 DNA: TGTGCCAGCAGACCAGGGAGTCAAGAGACCCAGTACTTC
J gene: TRBJ2-5
D gene: NA
V gene: TRBV5-6
clone size: NA

CDR3 protein: CASSNGGPHEQYF
CDR3 DNA: TGTGCCAGCAGTAACGGGGGGCCCCACGAGCAGTACTTC
J gene: TRBJ2-7
D gene: NA
V gene: TRBV28
clone size: few

CDR3 protein: CASSLSERKNEQFF
CDR3 DNA: TGTGCCAGCAGTTTATCCGAGCGGAAGAATGAGCAGTTCTTC
J gene: TRBJ2-1
D gene: NA
V gene: TRBV28
clone size: many

CDR3 protein: CASSTIGSILNTGELFF
CDR3 DNA: TGTGCCAGCAGCACCATCGGCAGCATACTTAACACCGGGGAGCTGTTTTTT
J gene: TRBJ2-2
D gene: NA
V gene: TRBV7-9
clone size: NA

CDR3 protein: CATSGAGAGANVLTF
CDR3 DNA: TGTGCCACCTCGGGTGCGGGAGCAGGGGCCAACGTCCTGACTTTC
J gene: TRBJ2-6
D gene: TRBD2
V gene: TRBV28
clone size: many

CDR3 protein: CASSPQRGRSNEQFF
CDR3 DNA: TGTGCCAGCAGTCCCCAGAGGGGGCGTTCCAATGAGCAGTTCTTC
J gene: TRBJ2-1
D gene: TRBD1
V gene: TRBV28
clone size: many

CDR3 protein: CASSLVSGRGYNEQFF
CDR3 DNA: TGTGCCAGCAGCTTAGTTAGCGGGAGGGGTTACAATGAGCAGTTCTTC
J gene: TRBJ2-1
D gene: TRBD2
V gene: TRBV13
clone size: NA

CDR3 protein: CASTPSWDSYYEQYF
CDR3 DNA: TGTGCCAGCACACCAAGCTGGGACAGTTACTACGAGCAGTACTTC
J gene: TRBJ2-7
D gene: TRBD1
V gene: TRBV9
clone size: few

CDR3 protein: CASSPDGTRFTDTQYF
CDR3 DNA: TGCGCCAGCAGCCCGGACGGGACTCGCTTCACAGATACGCAGTATTTT
J gene: TRBJ2-3
D gene: NA
V gene: TRBV5-1
clone size: many

CDR3 protein: CASSSNPGQSQPQHF
CDR3 DNA: TGTGCCAGCAGCTCTAACCCGGGACAGAGTCAGCCCCAGCATTTT
J gene: TRBJ1-5
D gene: TRBD1
V gene: TRBV7-2
clone size: NA

CDR3 protein: CSARDLLASWQFF
CDR3 DNA: TGCAGTGCTAGAGATCTTTTGGCTAGCTGGCAGTTCTTC
J gene: TRBJ2-1
D gene: NA
V gene: TRBV20-1
clone size: many

CDR3 protein: CASSQDSGTIITDTQYF
CDR3 DNA: TGCGCCAGCAGCCAAGATTCTGGGACTATCATCACAGATACGCAGTATTTT
J gene: TRBJ2-3
D gene: TRBD2
V gene: TRBV4-1
clone size: NA

CDR3 protein: CASSYSPGAMGETQYF
CDR3 DNA: TGTGCCAGCAGTTACTCGCCCGGGGCGATGGGAGAGACCCAGTACTTC
J gene: TRBJ2-5
D gene: NA
V gene: TRBV6-2/TRBV6-3
clone size: many

CDR3 protein: CSINRGLNTEAFF
CDR3 DNA: TGCAGCATAAACAGGGGTTTGAACACTGAAGCTTTCTTT
J gene: TRBJ1-1
D gene: TRBD1
V gene: TRBV20-1
clone size: NA

CDR3 protein: CASSLSARGREKLFF
CDR3 DNA: TGTGCCAGCAGTTTAAGCGCCAGGGGGCGAGAAAAACTGTTTTTT
J gene: TRBJ1-4
D gene: TRBD1
V gene: TRBV27
clone size: NA

CDR3 protein: CASSQVGSPGLAAGIEQYF
CDR3 DNA: TGTGCCAGCAGCCAAGTTGGCTCCCCTGGGCTAGCGGCCGGGATCGAGCAGTACTTC
J gene: TRBJ2-7
D gene: TRBD2
V gene: TRBV14
clone size: NA

CDR3 protein: CASSLGGGKETQYF
CDR3 DNA: TGTGCCAGCAGCTTAGGAGGGGGGAAAGAGACCCAGTACTTC
J gene: TRBJ2-5
D gene: NA
V gene: TRBV11-1
clone size: many

CDR3 protein: CASSEAPHTGELFF
CDR3 DNA: TGTGCCAGCAGTGAAGCCCCCCACACCGGGGAGCTGTTTTTT
J gene: TRBJ2-2
D gene: NA
V gene: TRBV2
clone size: many

CDR3 protein: CASRRPGTSGGAHYEQYF
CDR3 DNA: TGTGCCAGCAGAAGACCCGGGACTAGCGGGGGAGCCCACTACGAGCAGTACTTC
J gene: TRBJ2-7
D gene: TRBD2
V gene: TRBV5-8
clone size: many

CDR3 protein: CASSLGRVEQFF
CDR3 DNA: TGTGCCAGCAGCTTAGGCAGAGTTGAGCAGTTCTTC
J gene: TRBJ2-1
D gene: NA
V gene: TRBV7-2
clone size: many

CDR3 protein: CASKGGADTIYF
CDR3 DNA: TGTGCCAGCAAGGGAGGGGCGGACACCATATATTTT
J gene: TRBJ1-3
D gene: NA
V gene: TRBV28
clone size: few

CDR3 protein: CASSLASTGSETQYF
CDR3 DNA: TGCGCCAGCAGCTTGGCCTCGACAGGCTCGGAGACCCAGTACTTC
J gene: TRBJ2-5
D gene: NA
V gene: TRBV5-1
clone size: NA

CDR3 protein: CASSPDRAFYGYTF
CDR3 DNA: TGTGCCAGCAGTCCCGACAGGGCGTTCTATGGCTACACCTTC
J gene: TRBJ1-2
D gene: TRBD1
V gene: TRBV12-3/TRBV12-4
clone size: once

CDR3 protein: CASSGRENTEAFF
CDR3 DNA: TGTGCCAGTAGTGGTCGGGAGAACACTGAAGCTTTCTTT
J gene: TRBJ1-1
D gene: NA
V gene: TRBV19
clone size: many

CDR3 protein: CASSLEGAAGYTF
CDR3 DNA: TGTGCCAGCAGCTTAGAGGGGGCGGCTGGCTACACCTTC
J gene: TRBJ1-2
D gene: NA
V gene: TRBV11-2
clone size: many

CDR3 protein: CASSGGPSRNQPQHF
CDR3 DNA: TGTGCCAGCAGTGGGGGACCGAGCCGCAATCAGCCCCAGCATTTT
J gene: TRBJ1-5
D gene: NA
V gene: TRBV12-3/TRBV12-4
clone size: NA

CDR3 protein: CASRQGQGLYGYTF
CDR3 DNA: TGTGCCAGCAGGCAAGGACAGGGGCTCTATGGCTACACCTTC
J gene: TRBJ1-2
D gene: TRBD1
V gene: TRBV28
clone size: NA

CDR3 protein: CASSQDRDGEQFF
CDR3 DNA: TGTGCCAGCAGCCAAGACAGGGACGGTGAGCAGTTCTTC
J gene: TRBJ2-1
D gene: NA
V gene: TRBV3-1
clone size: many

CDR3 protein: CASSRDMWNQPQHF
CDR3 DNA: TGTGCCAGCAGCCGGGACATGTGGAATCAGCCCCAGCATTTT
J gene: TRBJ1-5
D gene: NA
V gene: TRBV6-1
clone size: many

CDR3 protein: CASSFPHGGFSTDTQYF
CDR3 DNA: TGTGCCAGCAGTTTCCCCCACGGTGGATTCAGCACAGATACGCAGTATTTT
J gene: TRBJ2-3
D gene: NA
V gene: TRBV11-2
clone size: many

CDR3 protein: CASSETGRGNQPQHF
CDR3 DNA: TGTGCCAGCAGTGAAACGGGACGGGGCAATCAGCCCCAGCATTTT
J gene: TRBJ1-5
D gene: NA
V gene: TRBV2
clone size: many

CDR3 protein: CASSSPGDRSNYGYTF
CDR3 DNA: TGTGCCAGCAGTTCCCCGGGGGACCGCTCTAACTATGGCTACACCTTC
J gene: TRBJ1-2
D gene: NA
V gene: TRBV6-5
clone size: few

CDR3 protein: CASSYRAGVNEKLFF
CDR3 DNA: TGTGCCAGCAGCTATCGGGCGGGGGTCAATGAAAAACTGTTTTTT
J gene: TRBJ1-4
D gene: NA
V gene: TRBV5-6
clone size: few